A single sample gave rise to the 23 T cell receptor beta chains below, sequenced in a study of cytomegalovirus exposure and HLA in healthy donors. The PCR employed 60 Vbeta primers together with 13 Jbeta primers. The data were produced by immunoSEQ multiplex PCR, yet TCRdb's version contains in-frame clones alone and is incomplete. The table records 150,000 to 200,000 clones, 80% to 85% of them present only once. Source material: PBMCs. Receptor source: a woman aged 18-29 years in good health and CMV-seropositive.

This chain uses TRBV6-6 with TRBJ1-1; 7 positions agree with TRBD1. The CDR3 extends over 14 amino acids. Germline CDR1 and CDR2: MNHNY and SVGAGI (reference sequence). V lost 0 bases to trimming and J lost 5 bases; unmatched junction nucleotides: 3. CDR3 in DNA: TGTGCCAGCAGTTACTCGACAGGGCTAACTGAAGCTTTCTTT. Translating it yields CASSYSTGLTEAFF.

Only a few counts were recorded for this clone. CDR3 amino acids: CAWTWFGKNIQYF. CDR3 in DNA: TGTGCCTGGACTTGGTTCGGTAAAAACATTCAGTACTTC. The V and J genes are TRBV30 and TRBJ2-4, with no clear D. The ends were cut back, 4 bases at V and 4 bases at J, with 11 bases in the middle. The germline V gene encodes CDR1 GTSNPN and CDR2 SVGIG (reference sequence). The CDR3 totals 13 residues.

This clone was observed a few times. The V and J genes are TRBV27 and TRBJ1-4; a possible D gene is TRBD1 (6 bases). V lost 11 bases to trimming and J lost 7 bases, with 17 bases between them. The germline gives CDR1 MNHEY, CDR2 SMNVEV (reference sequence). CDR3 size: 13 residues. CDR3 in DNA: TGTGCCTACCGAGGGCAGGGGTGTGAAAAACTGTTTTTT. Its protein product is CAYRGQGCEKLFF.

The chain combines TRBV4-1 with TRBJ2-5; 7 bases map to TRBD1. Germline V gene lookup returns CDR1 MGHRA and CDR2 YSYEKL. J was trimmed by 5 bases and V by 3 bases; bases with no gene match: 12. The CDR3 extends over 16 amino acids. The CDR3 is CASSHVGRGSRETQYF. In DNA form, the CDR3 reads TGCGCCAGCAGCCACGTCGGCAGGGGGAGTAGGGAGACCCAGTACTTC.

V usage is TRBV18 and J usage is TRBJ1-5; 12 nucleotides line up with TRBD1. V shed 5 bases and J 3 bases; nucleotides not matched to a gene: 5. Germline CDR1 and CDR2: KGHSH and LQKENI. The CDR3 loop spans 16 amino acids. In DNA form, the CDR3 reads TGTGCCAGCTCATCGGGACAGGGGGCCCCCAATCAGCCCCAGCATTTT. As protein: CASSSGQGAPNQPQHF. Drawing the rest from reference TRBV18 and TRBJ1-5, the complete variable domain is NAGVMQNPRHLVRRRGQEARLRCSPMKGHSHVYWYRQLPEEGLKFMVYLQKENIIDESGMPKERFSAEFPKEGPSILRIQQVVRGDSAAYFCASSSGQGAPNQPQHFGDGTRLSIL.

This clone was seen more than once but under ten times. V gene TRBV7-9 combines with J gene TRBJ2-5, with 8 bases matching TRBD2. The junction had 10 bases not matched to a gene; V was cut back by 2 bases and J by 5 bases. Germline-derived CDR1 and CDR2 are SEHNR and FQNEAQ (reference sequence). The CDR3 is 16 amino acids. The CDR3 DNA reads TGTGCCAGCAGCTTACTAGCGGGCTCTCGGGGTGAGACCCAGTACTTC. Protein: CASSLLAGSRGETQYF.

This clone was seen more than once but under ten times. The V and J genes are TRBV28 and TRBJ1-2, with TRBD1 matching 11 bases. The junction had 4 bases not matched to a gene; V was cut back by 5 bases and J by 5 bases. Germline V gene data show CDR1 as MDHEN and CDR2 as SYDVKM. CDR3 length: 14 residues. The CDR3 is CASSGTGGRYGYTF. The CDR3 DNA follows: TGTGCCAGCAGTGGGACAGGGGGTCGTTATGGCTACACCTTC.

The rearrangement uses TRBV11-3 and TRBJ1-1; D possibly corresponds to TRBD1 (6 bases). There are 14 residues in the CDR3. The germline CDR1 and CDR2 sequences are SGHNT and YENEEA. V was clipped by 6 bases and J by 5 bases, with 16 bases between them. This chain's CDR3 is CASRAGLTGTEAFF. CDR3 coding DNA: TGTGCCAGCAGGGCCGGTCTCACAGGGACTGAAGCTTTCTTT.

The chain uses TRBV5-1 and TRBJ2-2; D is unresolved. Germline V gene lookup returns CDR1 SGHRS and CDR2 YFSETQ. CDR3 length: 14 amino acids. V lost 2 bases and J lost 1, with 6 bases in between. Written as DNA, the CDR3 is TGCGCCAGCAGCTTCTACCAGAACACCGGGGAGCTGTTTTTT. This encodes CASSFYQNTGELFF.

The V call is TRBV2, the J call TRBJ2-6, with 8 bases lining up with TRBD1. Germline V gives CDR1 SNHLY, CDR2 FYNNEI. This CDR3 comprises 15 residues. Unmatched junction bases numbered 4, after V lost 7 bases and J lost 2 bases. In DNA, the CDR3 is TGTGCCAGCACATACAGGGGGGCTGGGGCCAACGTCCTGACTTTC. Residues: CASTYRGAGANVLTF. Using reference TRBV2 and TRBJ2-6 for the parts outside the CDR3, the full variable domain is EPEVTQTPSHQVTQMGQEVILRCVPISNHLYFYWYRQILGQKVEFLVSFYNNEISEKSEIFDDQFSVERPDGSNFTLKIRSTKLEDSAMYFCASTYRGAGANVLTFGAGSRLTVL.

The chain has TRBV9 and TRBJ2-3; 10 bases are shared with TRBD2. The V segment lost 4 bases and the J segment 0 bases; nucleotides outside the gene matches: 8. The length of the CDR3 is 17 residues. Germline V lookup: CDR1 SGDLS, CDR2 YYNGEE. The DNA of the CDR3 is TGTGCCAGCAGCTCCGGAATACTAGCGGGGAGCACAGATACGCAGTATTTT. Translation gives CASSSGILAGSTDTQYF.

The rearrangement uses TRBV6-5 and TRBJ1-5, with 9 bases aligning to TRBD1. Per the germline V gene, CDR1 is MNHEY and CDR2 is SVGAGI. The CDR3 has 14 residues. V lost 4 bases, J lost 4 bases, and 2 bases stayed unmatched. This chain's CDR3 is CASSSGTGNQPQHF. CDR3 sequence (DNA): TGTGCCAGCAGTTCCGGGACAGGGAATCAGCCCCAGCATTTT.

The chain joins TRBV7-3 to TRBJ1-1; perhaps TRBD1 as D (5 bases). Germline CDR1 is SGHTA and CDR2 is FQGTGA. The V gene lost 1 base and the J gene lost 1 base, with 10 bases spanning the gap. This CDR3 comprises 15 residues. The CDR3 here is CASSLIGGGNTEAFF. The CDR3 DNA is TGTGCCAGCAGCTTAATTGGGGGGGGGAACACTGAAGCTTTCTTT.

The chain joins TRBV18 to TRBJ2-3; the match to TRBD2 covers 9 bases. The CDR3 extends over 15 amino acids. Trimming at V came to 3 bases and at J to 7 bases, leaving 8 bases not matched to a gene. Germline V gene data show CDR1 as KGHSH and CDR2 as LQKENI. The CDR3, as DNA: TGTGCCAGCTCACCCGCCCAGCGGGGGGATCATACGCAGTATTTT. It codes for CASSPAQRGDHTQYF.

The CDR3 DNA follows: TGTGCCAGCAGCTCGGGGGGGTACAATGAGCAGTTCTTC. As protein: CASSSGGYNEQFF. J is TRBJ2-1 and V is TRBV7-9, with 8 bases that match TRBD2. Germline lookup yields CDR1 SEHNR and CDR2 FQNEAQ (reference sequence). There are 13 residues in the CDR3. J gave up 4 bases and V 4 bases, and 0 bases lay outside the gene matches.

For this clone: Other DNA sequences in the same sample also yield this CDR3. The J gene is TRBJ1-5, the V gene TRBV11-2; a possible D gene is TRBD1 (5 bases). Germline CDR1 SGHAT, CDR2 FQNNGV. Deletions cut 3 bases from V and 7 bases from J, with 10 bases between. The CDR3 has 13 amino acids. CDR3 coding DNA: TGTGCCAGCAGCTTGGGGGGAGGGCAGCCCCAGCATTTT. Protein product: CASSLGGGQPQHF.

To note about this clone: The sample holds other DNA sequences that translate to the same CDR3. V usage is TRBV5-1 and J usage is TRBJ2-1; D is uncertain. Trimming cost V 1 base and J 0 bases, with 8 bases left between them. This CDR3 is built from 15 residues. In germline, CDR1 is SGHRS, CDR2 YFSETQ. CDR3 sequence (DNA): TGCGCCAGCAGCTTGTTCTCGGGCTCCTACAATGAGCAGTTCTTC. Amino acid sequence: CASSLFSGSYNEQFF.

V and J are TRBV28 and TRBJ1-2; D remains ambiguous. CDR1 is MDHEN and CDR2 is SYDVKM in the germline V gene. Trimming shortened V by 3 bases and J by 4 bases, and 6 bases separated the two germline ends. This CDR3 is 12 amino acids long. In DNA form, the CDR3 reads TGTGCCAGCAGTTTGAACATCTATGGCTACACCTTC. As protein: CASSLNIYGYTF.

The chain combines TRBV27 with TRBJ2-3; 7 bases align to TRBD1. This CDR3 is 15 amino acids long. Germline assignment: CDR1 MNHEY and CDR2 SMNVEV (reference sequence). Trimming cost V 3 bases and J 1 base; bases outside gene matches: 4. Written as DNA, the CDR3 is TGTGCCAGCAGTTTTCCTCAGGGGGGCACAGATACGCAGTATTTT. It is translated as CASSFPQGGTDTQYF.

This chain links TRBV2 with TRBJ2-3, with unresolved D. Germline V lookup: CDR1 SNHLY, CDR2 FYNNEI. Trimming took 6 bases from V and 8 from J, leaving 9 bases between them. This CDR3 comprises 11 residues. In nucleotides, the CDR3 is TGTGCCAGCAGCATAGCCGGTACGCAGTATTTT. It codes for CASSIAGTQYF.

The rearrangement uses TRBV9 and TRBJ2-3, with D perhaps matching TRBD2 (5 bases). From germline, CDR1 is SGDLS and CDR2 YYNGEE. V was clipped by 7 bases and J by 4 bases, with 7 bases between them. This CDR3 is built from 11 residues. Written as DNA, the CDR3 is TGTGCCAGCCGGGGATCAGATACGCAGTATTTT. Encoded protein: CASRGSDTQYF.

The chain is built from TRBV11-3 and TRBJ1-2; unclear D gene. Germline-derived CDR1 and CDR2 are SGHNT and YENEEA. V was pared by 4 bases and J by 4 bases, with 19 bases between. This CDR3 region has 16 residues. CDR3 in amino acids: CASSSLYGERSYGYTF. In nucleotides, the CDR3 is TGTGCCAGCAGCTCCCTCTACGGGGAGAGAAGCTATGGCTACACCTTC.

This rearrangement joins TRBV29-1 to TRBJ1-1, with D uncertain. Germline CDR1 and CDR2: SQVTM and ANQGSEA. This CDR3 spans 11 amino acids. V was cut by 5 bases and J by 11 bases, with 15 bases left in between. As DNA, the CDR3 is TGCAGCGTTCCCCTTAGCCATGGCGCTTTCTTT. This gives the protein CSVPLSHGAFF.